Sequencing of this TCR beta chain was carried out in a study of T cells in Graves' hyperthyroidism and ophthalmopathy. About the research overall: Once the initial diagnosis was made, peripheral blood was obtained before any treatment.

From RNA transcripts, TCR beta CDR3 regions were amplified. The HTBI set primed first-round TCR CDR3 RT-PCR. A single record per CDR3 protein comes from TCRdb applying MiXCR to the multiplex PCR reads. The data hold about 290,000 distinct CDR3 sequences, with around a fifth observed a single time. Germline V lookup: CDR1 LGHDT, CDR2 YNNKEL (reference sequence). J gave up 4 bases and V 4 bases, and 4 bases lay outside the gene matches. The CDR3 contains 14 residues. A few counts support this clonotype. The rearrangement joins TRBV3-1 to TRBJ1-2; 9 bases line up with TRBD1. Sequences were obtained from blood. This TCR came from a man in his fifties or sixties with Graves' ophthalmopathy. The CDR3 coding sequence is TGTGCCAGCAGCCCGGACAGGGGACTCTATGGCTACACCTTC. Protein sequence: CASSPDRGLYGYTF.